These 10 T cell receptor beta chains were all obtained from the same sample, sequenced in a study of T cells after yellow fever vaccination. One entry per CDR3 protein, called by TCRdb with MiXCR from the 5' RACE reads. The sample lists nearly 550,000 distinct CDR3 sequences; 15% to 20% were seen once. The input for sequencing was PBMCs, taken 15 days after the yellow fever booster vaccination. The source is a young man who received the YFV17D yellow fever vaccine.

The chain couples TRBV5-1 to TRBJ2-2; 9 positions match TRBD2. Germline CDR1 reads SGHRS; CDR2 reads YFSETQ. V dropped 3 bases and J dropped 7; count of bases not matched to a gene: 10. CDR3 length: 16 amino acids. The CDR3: CASSSSVSGRNGELFF. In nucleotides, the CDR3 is TGCGCCAGCAGCTCGTCAGTTAGCGGGAGAAACGGGGAGCTGTTTTTT.

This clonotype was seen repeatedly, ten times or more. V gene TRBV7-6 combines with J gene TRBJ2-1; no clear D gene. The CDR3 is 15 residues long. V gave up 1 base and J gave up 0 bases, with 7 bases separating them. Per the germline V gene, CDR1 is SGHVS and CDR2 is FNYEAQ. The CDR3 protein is CASSLVGASYNEQFF. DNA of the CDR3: TGTGCCAGCAGCTTAGTCGGCGCCTCCTACAATGAGCAGTTCTTC.

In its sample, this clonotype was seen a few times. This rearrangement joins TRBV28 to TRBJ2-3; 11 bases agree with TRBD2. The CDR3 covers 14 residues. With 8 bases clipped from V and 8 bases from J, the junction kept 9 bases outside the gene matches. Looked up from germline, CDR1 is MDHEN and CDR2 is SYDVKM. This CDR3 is CASGEALAGGTQYF. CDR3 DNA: TGTGCCAGCGGGGAAGCCCTAGCGGGAGGTACGCAGTATTTT.

The CDR3 here is CASKGMLNPTTTEQYF. CDR3 nucleotide sequence: TGTGCCAGCAAGGGGATGCTGAATCCTACGACTACTGAGCAGTACTTC. The chain recombines TRBV2 with TRBJ2-7; D possibly uses TRBD1 or TRBD2 (5 bases each). Germline loops: CDR1 SNHLY, CDR2 FYNNEI. The CDR3 sequence is 16 residues long. Between the trimmed V and J ends, which lost 7 bases and 7 bases, there was a span of 26 bases. The full variable domain, its missing parts supplied by reference TRBV2 and TRBJ2-7, is EPEVTQTPSHQVTQMGQEVILRCVPISNHLYFYWYRQILGQKVEFLVSFYNNEISEKSEIFDDQFSVERPDGSNFTLKIRSTKLEDSAMYFCASKGMLNPTTTEQYFGPGTRLTVT.

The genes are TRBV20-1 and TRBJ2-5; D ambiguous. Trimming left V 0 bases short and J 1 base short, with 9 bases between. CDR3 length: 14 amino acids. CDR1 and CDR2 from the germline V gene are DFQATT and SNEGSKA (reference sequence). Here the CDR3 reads CSARDPELQETQYF. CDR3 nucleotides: TGCAGTGCTAGAGATCCTGAGCTCCAAGAGACCCAGTACTTC.

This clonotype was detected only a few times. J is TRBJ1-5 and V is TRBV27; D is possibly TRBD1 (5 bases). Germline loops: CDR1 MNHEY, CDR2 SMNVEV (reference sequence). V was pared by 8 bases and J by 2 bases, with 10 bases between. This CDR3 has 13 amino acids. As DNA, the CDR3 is TGTGCCAGCGGCCCCAGGGGCAATCAGCCCCAGCATTTT. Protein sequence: CASGPRGNQPQHF.

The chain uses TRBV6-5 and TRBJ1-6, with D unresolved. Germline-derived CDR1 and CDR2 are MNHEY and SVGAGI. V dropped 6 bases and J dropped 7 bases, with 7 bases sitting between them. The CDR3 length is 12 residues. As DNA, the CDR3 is TGTGCCAGCAGGTTCACAAATTCACCCCTCCACTTT. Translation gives CASRFTNSPLHF.

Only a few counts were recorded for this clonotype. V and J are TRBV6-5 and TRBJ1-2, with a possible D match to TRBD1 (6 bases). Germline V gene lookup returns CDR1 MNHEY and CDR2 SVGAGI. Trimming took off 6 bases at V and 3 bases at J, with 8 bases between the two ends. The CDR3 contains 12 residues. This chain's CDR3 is CASRDSYYGYTF. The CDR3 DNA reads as TGTGCCAGCAGGGACAGTTACTATGGCTACACCTTC.

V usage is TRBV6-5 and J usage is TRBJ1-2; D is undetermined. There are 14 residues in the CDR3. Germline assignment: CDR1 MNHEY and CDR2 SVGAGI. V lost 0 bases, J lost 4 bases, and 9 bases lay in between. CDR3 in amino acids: CASSYSPSRYGYTF. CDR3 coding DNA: TGTGCCAGCAGTTACTCTCCCAGCCGCTATGGCTACACCTTC.

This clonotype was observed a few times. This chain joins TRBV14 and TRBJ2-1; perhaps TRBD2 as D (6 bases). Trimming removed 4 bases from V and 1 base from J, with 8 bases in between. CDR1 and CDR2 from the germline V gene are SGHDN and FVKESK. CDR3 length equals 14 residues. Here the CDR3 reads CASSRDLSYNEQFF. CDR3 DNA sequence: TGTGCCAGCAGCCGGGACTTATCCTACAATGAGCAGTTCTTC.